This entry lists 19 T cell receptor beta chains sequenced from one sample in a study of shared clonotypes between healthy human individuals (dated by TCRdb to 2018 to 2020). Library generation was performed with the immunoSEQ multiplex PCR assay. TCRdb re-hosts the immuneACCESS table, in-frame sequences only. Its copies lack some clones; in the studies checked, an unresolved V gene accounts for under half of them, and the cause for the rest is not known. Recorded for this sample are over 800,000 clones; nearly 95% of them occurred a single time. 24% of the sample rests with the top ten. CD8 naive samples were CD45RO-negative cells positively selected for CCR7, giving a CD45RA+CCR7+ population that excluded TemRA cells. The sequenced sample consisted of naive CD8+ T cells sorted from blood. The cell subset or site label, read with the paper, signifies: CD45RA+CCR7+. These receptors were collected from a man aged 30 to 39 in good health.

DNA for the CDR3: TGTGCCTGGAGTTCAGGGGGTAGTCAGCCCCAGCATTTT. Protein product: CAWSSGGSQPQHF. This chain connects TRBV30 to TRBJ1-5; 7 nucleotides match TRBD1. The CDR3 is 13 amino acids. V dropped 2 bases and J dropped 6; count of bases not matched to a gene: 4. Germline CDR1 and CDR2: GTSNPN and SVGIG (reference sequence).

This chain links TRBV2 with TRBJ2-5; D uncertain. With 8 bases removed from V and 1 base from J, the gap between germline ends came to 8 bases. Germline V gives CDR1 SNHLY, CDR2 FYNNEI. The CDR3 runs to 12 residues. CDR3 residues: CASWGTQETQYF. Here the CDR3 DNA reads TGTGCCAGCTGGGGAACCCAAGAGACCCAGTACTTC.

On this clone itself: Within the sample, other DNA sequences also encode this same CDR3. This sequence joins TRBV29-1 and TRBJ2-7, with 8 bases that match TRBD1. V shed 1 base, J shed 4 bases, and the junction held 0 bases outside the gene matches. The CDR3 totals 12 residues. Germline lookup yields CDR1 SQVTM and CDR2 ANQGSEA. The CDR3, as DNA: TGCAGCGTTGAAGGACAGGGGTACGAGCAGTACTTC. Residues: CSVEGQGYEQYF.

The chain couples TRBV27 to TRBJ2-7; no definite D call. Trimming shortened V by 1 base and J by 7 bases, and 11 bases separated the two germline ends. The CDR3 sequence is 13 residues long. From germline, CDR1 is MNHEY and CDR2 SMNVEV (reference sequence). CDR3 DNA sequence: TGTGCCAGCAGTTTATACACGGGTAGGGAGCAGTACTTC. Its translation is CASSLYTGREQYF.

The chain recombines TRBV18 with TRBJ2-1; possible D gene TRBD2, 6 bases. The CDR3 is 16 amino acids. V gave up 2 bases and J gave up 0 bases, with 11 bases separating them. Germline V lookup: CDR1 KGHSH, CDR2 LQKENI. The CDR3 loop is CASSPGTPSSYNEQFF. CDR3 coding DNA: TGTGCCAGCTCACCAGGGACTCCGAGCTCCTACAATGAGCAGTTCTTC. Combining the CDR3 with reference TRBV18 and TRBJ2-1 gives the whole variable domain NAGVMQNPRHLVRRRGQEARLRCSPMKGHSHVYWYRQLPEEGLKFMVYLQKENIIDESGMPKERFSAEFPKEGPSILRIQQVVRGDSAAYFCASSPGTPSSYNEQFFGPGTRLTVL.

This rearrangement joins TRBV7-9 to TRBJ2-2; 14 bases are a match to TRBD2. Germline V CDR1 and CDR2: SEHNR, FQNEAQ (reference sequence). J lost 4 bases, V lost 7 bases, and 5 bases had no gene match. The CDR3 length is 16 residues. CDR3 protein: CASKPGLAGGTGELFF. The CDR3, as DNA: TGTGCCAGCAAACCAGGACTAGCGGGAGGCACCGGGGAGCTGTTTTTT.

V and J are TRBV14 and TRBJ1-2; 8 positions agree with TRBD1. There are 13 residues in the CDR3. V gave up 5 bases and J gave up 4 bases; unmatched junction bases: 3. Per germline, CDR1 SGHDN and CDR2 FVKESK. CDR3: CASSWTGSYGYTF. The CDR3 DNA reads TGTGCCAGCAGCTGGACAGGGAGCTATGGCTACACCTTC.

This clone was detected once. J is TRBJ2-1 and V is TRBV28, with D perhaps assigned TRBD1 or TRBD2 (5 bases each). The V gene lost 5 bases and the J gene lost 7 bases, with 24 bases spanning the gap. Per germline, CDR1 MDHEN and CDR2 SYDVKM. This CDR3 has 17 amino acids. CDR3 region: CASSRDGPGRNRNEQFF. DNA for the CDR3: TGTGCCAGCAGTCGGGACGGGCCGGGACGGAACAGGAATGAGCAGTTCTTC.

The J gene is TRBJ2-3, the V gene TRBV29-1; 11 nucleotides line up with TRBD2. The CDR3 has 14 amino acids. Trimming removed 1 base from V and 5 bases from J; junction bases left unmatched: 2. Per germline, CDR1 SQVTM and CDR2 ANQGSEA. The CDR3 protein is CSVEASGRLDTQYF. The CDR3 DNA reads as TGCAGCGTTGAAGCTAGCGGGAGGCTAGATACGCAGTATTTT.

The chain recombines TRBV7-9 with TRBJ2-7, with D uncertain. The CDR3 is 12 amino acids. The germline V gene encodes CDR1 SEHNR and CDR2 FQNEAQ (reference sequence). V lost 5 bases, J lost 5 bases, and 10 bases lay in between. The CDR3 nucleotides are TGTGCCAGCAGCCGTGGGTTGGACGAGCAGTACTTC. It specifies CASSRGLDEQYF.

The V call is TRBV30, the J call TRBJ2-5; no reliable D call. Trimming pared 6 bases from V and 7 bases from J, leaving 15 bases between. There are 12 residues in the CDR3. CDR1 is GTSNPN and CDR2 is SVGIG in the germline V gene (reference sequence). The CDR3 sequence: CACLSQSGTQYF. The CDR3 DNA is TGTGCCTGCCTATCCCAATCGGGGACCCAGTACTTC.

The chain has TRBV4-3 and TRBJ1-5, with a possible D match to TRBD1 (5 bases). This CDR3 region has 17 residues. Germline CDR1 and CDR2: LGHNA and YSLEER. The V gene lost 1 base and the J gene lost 4 bases, with 17 bases spanning the gap. As DNA, the CDR3 is TGCGCCAGCAGCCAAGTCGCAGAGGGGAAAGGTAATCAGCCCCAGCATTTT. Translating it yields CASSQVAEGKGNQPQHF.

The genes are TRBV4-3 and TRBJ1-1; 7 bases are a match to TRBD1. Trimming at V came to 3 bases and at J to 4 bases, leaving 5 bases not matched to a gene. The germline CDR1 and CDR2 sequences are LGHNA and YSLEER. The CDR3 totals 14 residues. The CDR3 region has the DNA TGCGCCAGCAGCCACGAAGGGGGCAGCACTGAAGCTTTCTTT. This encodes CASSHEGGSTEAFF.

About this clone itself: Other DNA sequences within the sample encode an identical CDR3. The chain uses TRBV6-1 and TRBJ2-7, with D uncertain. The CDR3 has 13 amino acids. Trimming pared 0 bases from V and 4 bases from J, leaving 7 bases between. Germline V gives CDR1 MNHNS, CDR2 SASEGT. The CDR3 nucleotides are TGTGCCAGCAGTGAAGCCGGTATTTACGAGCAGTACTTC. This translates into CASSEAGIYEQYF.

The chain employs TRBV27 and TRBJ2-2; 10 bases match TRBD2. CDR1 and CDR2 (germline): MNHEY, SMNVEV (reference sequence). The CDR3 covers 16 residues. V dropped 4 bases and J dropped 4; count of bases not matched to a gene: 6. In DNA form, the CDR3 reads TGTGCCAGCAGTTCACCGGGACTAGCGATCACCGGGGAGCTGTTTTTT. Residues: CASSSPGLAITGELFF.

The chain links TRBV7-9 to TRBJ2-5; D possibly corresponds to TRBD2 (6 bases). There are 14 residues in the CDR3. Looked up from germline, CDR1 is SEHNR and CDR2 is FQNEAQ (reference sequence). The V end was cut by 3 bases, the J end by 4 bases, with 12 bases between. CDR3 bases: TGTGCCAGCAGCTTCTCGGGGGACCGAGAGACCCAGTACTTC. Translated, it gives CASSFSGDRETQYF. Full variable domain (rest looked up from reference TRBV7-9 and TRBJ2-5): DTGVSQNPRHKITKRGQNVTFRCDPISEHNRLYWYRQTLGQGPEFLTYFQNEAQLEKSRLLSDRFSAERPKGSFSTLEIQRTEQGDSAMYLCASSFSGDRETQYFGPGTRLLVL.

V is TRBV2 and J is TRBJ2-7, with D uncertain. The CDR3 has 13 amino acids. Deletions cut 4 bases from V and 0 bases from J, with 7 bases between. Per germline, CDR1 SNHLY and CDR2 FYNNEI. DNA for the CDR3: TGTGCCAGCAGTGGGTACAGCTCCTACGAGCAGTACTTC. This codes for CASSGYSSYEQYF.

The J gene is TRBJ2-2, the V gene TRBV4-2; D may be TRBD2 (5 bases). V was shortened by 1 base and J by 0 bases, with 6 bases between the two germline ends. The CDR3 runs 15 residues. Looked up from germline, CDR1 is LGHNA and CDR2 is YNFKEQ. The CDR3 sequence: CASSQASTNTGELFF. CDR3 DNA: TGTGCCAGCAGCCAAGCTAGCACGAACACCGGGGAGCTGTTTTTT.

This clone appeared once. V gene TRBV7-7 combines with J gene TRBJ2-7; the match to TRBD2 covers 14 bases. Germline CDR1 reads SSHAT; CDR2 reads FNYEAQ (reference sequence). Losses at the gene ends were 6 bases for V and 0 bases for J; bases not matched to a gene: 10. The CDR3 runs 18 residues. The CDR3 reads CASSRGLAGEGFSYEQYF. The CDR3 DNA reads TGTGCCAGCAGTCGGGGACTAGCGGGAGAGGGGTTCTCCTACGAGCAGTACTTC.